This T cell receptor beta chain was sequenced in a study of T cell responses to AZD1222 COVID-19 vaccine. Study-wide results and limits: Recipients of two AZD1222 doses showed rising Spike-specific TCR breadth and depth. Baseline seropositivity occurred in only six AZD1222 recipients. Repertoires were obtained only post-peak T cell response. Donors were mostly white British, more females; clonal diversity possibly underestimated.

Some clones are missing from TCRdb's copy, which holds only in-frame ones; the method was immunoSEQ multiplex PCR. This repertoire shows about 140,000 clones, 90% to 95% found once; its top ten account for approximately 2.2%. The germline V gene encodes CDR1 MNHEY and CDR2 SMNVEV (reference sequence). This CDR3 spans 15 amino acids. Trimming cost V 3 bases and J 6 bases, with 14 bases left between them. On this clone itself: Its antigen is unidentified.

This receptor was taken from an adult in good health. The V call is TRBV27, the J call TRBJ1-4; D is undetermined. The specimen was peripheral blood, collected on day 0 of AZD1222 vaccination. This chain's CDR3 is CASSLSPGWDEKLFF. In nucleotides, the CDR3 is TGTGCCAGCAGTTTGAGTCCGGGATGGGATGAAAAACTGTTTTTT.